This record looks at one TCR beta chain sequence and its context. Its cognate antigen has yet to be identified. The record has no base qualities; no much larger clone is one base away. Genomic DNA was extracted from sorted cells for sequencing of the TCRbeta CDR3 region. The immunoSEQ Assay was used for sequencing of TCRbeta CDR3 regions. As stored in TCRdb, this immuneACCESS dataset retains in-frame rearrangements with V and J assigned. A fraction of the clones does not appear; measured against another copy, unresolved V genes explain less than half of the discrepancy, and the remainder lacks a known reason. Across this sample there are approximately 42,000 clones, with 88% seen only once. In total, the top ten clones hold about 17% of the sample. The trial excluded patients who had a history of autoimmune disease or were on systemic immunosuppression. Peripheral blood for TCR sequencing was collected from all dose cohorts at baseline, on cycle 4 day 1, and on cycle 7 day 1. Samples were obtained from an open-label, multicenter, first-in-human phase I dose-escalation trial of ivuxolimab. Adults with locally advanced or metastatic head and neck squamous cell, hepatocellular, melanoma or renal cell carcinoma were enrolled in the trial. Before TCR sequencing, CD4+ and CD8+ T cells were separately sorted from peripheral blood.

The data were taken from a study of OX40 agonist ivuxolimab in advanced cancers. Background for the entire study: Ivuxolimab, which targeted the costimulatory receptor OX40 (CD134), was an agonistic, fully human IgG2 monoclonal antibody. Intravenous ivuxolimab was administered to patients every 2 weeks at six dose levels: 0.01, 0.1, 0.3, 1.5, 3 and 10 mg/kg. Of the roughly 50 dose-escalation patients, hepatocellular carcinoma was present in approximately 20, melanoma in some 15, renal cell carcinoma in 9 and head and neck cancer in 9. In the dose-escalation cohort, 82.7% of patients were male, and the mean age was approximately 60 years, with a range of about 23 to 85. Prior anti-PD-1, anti-PD-L1 or anti-CTLA-4 therapy was permitted, and checkpoint inhibitors had been received by about 36% of dose-escalation patients. Three dose-escalation patients achieved partial responses, one with hepatocellular carcinoma and two with cutaneous melanoma. The purpose of peripheral TCRbeta sequencing was to test whether ivuxolimab changed TCR sequence diversity and led to clonal T-cell expansion. The paper reports the monotherapy dose-escalation portion (N ≈ 52 patients) of the phase I ivuxolimab trial. Study-level results and caveats: In the 0.1-3.0 mg/kg groups, partial responders had among the lowest normalized peripheral clonal expansion, particularly in CD8+ T cells. Low levels of normalized T-cell clonal expansion were also seen in some patients who did not respond. The antigen specificity of the clonally expanded peripheral T cells was not determined. At doses of 0.1 to 3.0 mg/kg, clonal expansion of both CD4+ and CD8+ T cells in blood was seen between baseline and week 6. After ivuxolimab, expanded clones were on average more numerous among CD8+ T cells than among CD4+ T cells.

The CDR3 covers 15 residues, taking in both the cysteine and the phenylalanine. Only the CDR3 DNA stays, 45 bases, in frame from base 1. The rearrangement combines TRBV5-2 with TRBJ2-5; the table gives TRBD2 as D, unverified against the DNA. TRBV5-2 is marked as a pseudogene. The input for sequencing was CD4+ or CD8+ T cells sorted from blood, taken in a trial of the OX40 agonist ivuxolimab. This sequence originates from an adult with an advanced solid tumor such as melanoma, head and neck, liver or kidney cancer. The DNA sequence is given as TGTGCCAGCAGCCACGAGGGAGCGGGACAAGAGACCCAGTACTTC. Protein translation: CASSHEGAGQETQYF.